Listed below are T cell receptor beta chains from one sample, sequenced in a study of beta chain features in type 1 diabetes. Profiled with immunoSEQ multiplex PCR; TCRdb holds only in-frame clones, not every one. This sample has under 150,000 clones, with about 18% found just once. The sample comprised central memory CD4+ T cells from blood. Receptor source: a man younger than 35 with type 1 diabetes. Each CDR3 is given with its conserved first and last residue. D genes are given only for firm matches. Not every row has a clone size; where given, it reads once, few, many or a size class.

J | size | D | V | CDR3 | DNA
TRBJ2-1 | few | . | TRBV6-6 | CASSRPPGAEQFF | TGTGCCAGCAGTCGACCTCCGGGGGCAGAGCAGTTCTTC
TRBJ2-3 | . | TRBD2 | TRBV10-3 | CAISQLAGGRDTQYF | TGTGCCATCAGCCAACTAGCGGGAGGAAGGGATACGCAGTATTTT
TRBJ2-7 | few | . | TRBV7-2 | CASSLGPSYEQYF | TGTGCCAGCAGCCTCGGACCGAGCTACGAGCAGTACTTC
TRBJ2-1 | few | TRBD1 | TRBV4-3 | CASSQGQGARNEQFF | TGCGCCAGCAGCCAAGGTCAGGGGGCACGGAATGAGCAGTTCTTC
TRBJ2-7 | . | . | TRBV5-1 | CASSASPQGYEQYF | TGCGCCAGCAGCGCGTCCCCTCAGGGCTACGAGCAGTACTTC
TRBJ1-5 | once | . | TRBV9 | CASSVAQGGGPQHF | TGTGCCAGCAGCGTAGCACAGGGTGGAGGGCCCCAGCATTTT
TRBJ2-5 | . | . | TRBV7-9 | CASSFKGAETQYF | TGTGCCAGCAGTTTTAAAGGGGCGGAGACCCAGTACTTC
TRBJ2-7 | few | TRBD1 | TRBV29-1 | CSVGRQGAYEQYF | TGCAGCGTTGGTCGGCAGGGGGCCTACGAGCAGTACTTC
TRBJ2-5 | . | . | TRBV4-1 | CASSQSGTPIQETQYF | TGCGCCAGCAGCCAATCCGGGACACCAATCCAAGAGACCCAGTACTTC
TRBJ2-1 | many | TRBD2 | TRBV28 | CASSPSSGGIWYNEQFF | TGTGCCAGCAGTCCTTCTAGCGGGGGGATTTGGTACAATGAGCAGTTCTTC
TRBJ2-7 | few | TRBD2 | TRBV7-9 | CASGPGTIRSYEQYF | TGTGCCAGCGGCCCCGGGACTATCCGTTCCTACGAGCAGTACTTC
TRBJ2-2 | . | TRBD1 | TRBV4-3 | CASSQLQNPGQGAHETGELFF | TGCGCCAGCAGCCAACTACAGAACCCGGGACAGGGGGCCCACGAGACCGGGGAGCTGTTTTTT
TRBJ2-3 | many | . | TRBV2 | CASSRDLGDTQYF | TGTGCCAGCAGTAGGGACCTAGGGGATACGCAGTATTTT
TRBJ1-1 | . | . | TRBV7-2 | CASSLREVSVTEAFF | TGTGCCAGCAGCTTACGAGAAGTAAGTGTCACTGAAGCTTTCTTT